The table lists the clone carrying this T cell receptor beta chain with a few counts. Its specificity is not known. Expressed TCRB transcripts were sequenced after all isolated RNA was converted to cDNA. Some clones are missing from TCRdb's copy, which holds only in-frame ones; the method was immunoSEQ multiplex PCR. The sample lists 350,000 to 450,000 clones, more than 13% occurring once. This entry is derived from a study of beta chain features in type 1 diabetes. Study outcomes and limitations: When cDNA is sequenced, cells with high TCR expression could be over-represented.

Material for sequencing was naive CD4+ T cells from blood. The clonotype originates from a woman between 18 and 29 years old in good health.

CDR3 DNA sequence: TGCAGCGTTGTTGGGCTGGGTTACACCGGGGAGCTGTTTTTT. It encodes CSVVGLGYTGELFF. The chain has TRBV29-1 and TRBJ2-2; no clear D gene. V lost 4 bases and J 3 bases, leaving 12 bases between the germline ends. Germline V CDR1 and CDR2: SQVTM, ANQGSEA. There are 14 residues in the CDR3.